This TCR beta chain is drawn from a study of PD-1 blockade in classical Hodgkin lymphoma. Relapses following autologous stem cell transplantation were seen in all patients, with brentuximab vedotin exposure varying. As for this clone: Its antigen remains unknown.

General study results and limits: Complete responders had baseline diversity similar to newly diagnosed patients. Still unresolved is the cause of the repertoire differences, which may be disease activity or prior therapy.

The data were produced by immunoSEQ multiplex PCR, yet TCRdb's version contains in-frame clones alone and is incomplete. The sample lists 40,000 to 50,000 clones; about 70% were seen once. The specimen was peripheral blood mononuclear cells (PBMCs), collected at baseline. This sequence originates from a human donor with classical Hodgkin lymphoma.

The CDR3 region is CASSLKSSGISSGANVLTF. CDR3 DNA: TGTGCCAGCAGCTTAAAGTCTAGCGGGATTTCATCTGGGGCCAACGTCCTGACTTTC. V usage is TRBV7-3 and J usage is TRBJ2-6; 9 bases are a match to TRBD2. In germline, CDR1 is SGHTA, CDR2 FQGTGA. The V segment lost 1 base and the J segment 1 base; nucleotides outside the gene matches: 8. This CDR3 is built from 19 residues.